The rows below give T cell receptor beta chains drawn from one sample of a study of T cell responses to AZD1222 COVID-19 vaccine. The protocol was immunoSEQ multiplex PCR, while the TCRdb copy is restricted to in-frame clones and leaves out a portion. The sample has about 150,000 clones, approximately 88% seen once. This specimen consisted of peripheral blood, obtained on day 0 of AZD1222 vaccination. The receptors derive from an adult in good health. CDR3s include the opening cysteine and the closing phenylalanine or tryptophan. A D gene is named only where the DNA matches it firmly. Size values are once, few and many counts, or a class for expanded clones, and some rows have none.

TRBV9	TRBD1	TRBJ1-2	few	TGTGCCAGCAGCGCGTCCGGGACAGGGATCTATGGCTACACCTTC	CASSASGTGIYGYTF
TRBV27	TRBD2	TRBJ2-7	few	TGTGCCAGCAGTTTGACTAGCGGGAGCTACGAGCAGTACTTC	CASSLTSGSYEQYF
TRBV29-1	TRBD2	TRBJ2-1	.	TGCAGCGTTGGACTAGCGGGTTACAATGAGCAGTTCTTC	CSVGLAGYNEQFF
TRBV2	.	TRBJ2-7	once	TGTGCCAGCAAGGCCAGTCACTACGAGCAGTACTTC	CASKASHYEQYF
TRBV20-1	.	TRBJ2-1	.	TGCAGTGCTAGTGTCGGGCGGGCGTTCCTTGAGCAGTTCTTC	CSASVGRAFLEQFF
TRBV4-3	TRBD1	TRBJ2-3	.	TGCGCCAGCAGCCAAGTTCAGGGGGCAGATACGCAGTATTTT	CASSQVQGADTQYF
TRBV28	TRBD1	TRBJ1-2	.	TGTGCCAGCAGTTTATTGGGACAGGTCTTTGGCTACACCTTC	CASSLLGQVFGYTF
TRBV4-1	TRBD2	TRBJ2-7	.	TGCGCCAGCAGCCTGCGACTAGCGGGAGAGGGAGAGCAGTACTTC	CASSLRLAGEGEQYF
TRBV6-2/TRBV6-3	.	TRBJ1-2	.	TGTGCCAGCAGTATACAGGACATTGATGGCTACACCTTC	CASSIQDIDGYTF
TRBV28	.	TRBJ1-3	.	TGTGCCAGCAGTTTCGCGGGGTTCAGGCTGTCTGGAAACACCATATATTTT	CASSFAGFRLSGNTIYF
TRBV7-8	.	TRBJ1-1	.	TGTGCCAGCAGCTTAGGGCTCGGGGTAATGAACACTGAAGCTTTCTTT	CASSLGLGVMNTEAFF
TRBV29-1	.	TRBJ1-6	few	TGCAGCGCCCAAAGTGGGCCTACGGCACCCCTCCACTTT	CSAQSGPTAPLHF
TRBV5-6	.	TRBJ2-3	.	TGTGCCAGCAGCTTTCTAGTCTCAGATACGCAGTATTTT	CASSFLVSDTQYF
TRBV6-5	TRBD1	TRBJ1-1	.	TGTGCCAGCATCCCAGGGGGCGAGGGAACCGAAGCTTTCTTT	CASIPGGEGTEAFF
TRBV30	.	TRBJ1-3	.	TGTGCCTGGAGGAACTCGGGGGGGCACACCATATATTTT	CAWRNSGGHTIYF
TRBV27	.	TRBJ2-4	once	TGTGCCAGCAGTCCCCAGGGCAGGGAACAAAGGTACTTC	CASSPQGREQRYF
TRBV6-2/TRBV6-3	TRBD1	TRBJ2-1	.	TGTGCCAGCAGTTACACCCCGGGACAGGGGGCGGCCAATGAGCAGTTCTTC	CASSYTPGQGAANEQFF
TRBV5-4	TRBD2	TRBJ2-1	.	TGTGCCAGCAGCTTCGGGGGGGACGGGTACAATGAGCAGTTCTTC	CASSFGGDGYNEQFF
TRBV25-1	TRBD1	TRBJ1-1	.	TGTGCCAGCAGTGGGACAGGGTTAACTGAAGCTTTCTTT	CASSGTGLTEAFF
TRBV10-3	.	TRBJ2-7	once	TGTGCCATCAGTGCAACTAAAACCTACGAGCAGTACTTC	CAISATKTYEQYF
TRBV5-4	.	TRBJ1-2	.	TGTGCCAGCAGCTTGGCCGGTAGGAGTTGGGCAGGAGAGGCCTATGGCTACACCTTC	CASSLAGRSWAGEAYGYTF
TRBV6-2/TRBV6-3	.	TRBJ1-1	.	TGTGCCAGCAGTAAACCCGGGGGCACTGAAGCTTTCTTT	CASSKPGGTEAFF
TRBV28	TRBD2	TRBJ2-7	once	TGTGCCAGTCTTACTAGCGGGCCATCCTACGAGCAGTACTTC	CASLTSGPSYEQYF
TRBV6-6	.	TRBJ1-3	.	TGTGCCAGCCAGGGAGGAAACACCATATATTTT	CASQGGNTIYF
TRBV2	TRBD1	TRBJ1-1	.	TGTGCCAGTATCCGGGACAGGGTGTCTGAAGCTTTCTTT	CASIRDRVSEAFF
TRBV27	.	TRBJ2-1	once	TGTGCCAGCAGTTTATGCGACAGGCGGACTAGATGTCAGTTCTTC	CASSLCDRRTRCQFF
TRBV5-4	.	TRBJ1-5	.	TGTGCCAGCAGCTTGGGGGGGGCGGGTCAGCCCCAGCATTTT	CASSLGGAGQPQHF
TRBV2	TRBD2	TRBJ2-1	.	TGTGCCAGCAGTCCCGGGACTAGCGGGAGGGCTGAGCAGTTCTTC	CASSPGTSGRAEQFF
TRBV11-3	.	TRBJ1-5	.	TGTGCCAGCCCGGGGGGGGTTCATAATTATCAGCCCCAGCATTTT	CASPGGVHNYQPQHF
TRBV6-2/TRBV6-3	.	TRBJ1-2	.	TGTGCCAGCAGACCTCCGATGACGCGTGGGGATGGCTACACCTTC	CASRPPMTRGDGYTF
TRBV4-3	.	TRBJ2-1	.	TGCGCCAGCAGCCAAGATGGCCTTGCGGTGAATGAGCAGTTCTTC	CASSQDGLAVNEQFF
TRBV7-2	TRBD2	TRBJ2-3	.	TGTGCCAGCAGCTTACCCTGGACTAGCGAAGATACGCAGTATTTT	CASSLPWTSEDTQYF
TRBV12-3/TRBV12-4	.	TRBJ1-1	.	TGTGCCAGCAGTTTTGGGACGAACACTGAAGCTTTCTTT	CASSFGTNTEAFF
TRBV6-5	.	TRBJ1-1	.	TGTGCCAGCGGCCAAGGAGGGAACACTGAAGCTTTCTTT	CASGQGGNTEAFF
TRBV4-1	TRBD1	TRBJ1-5	.	TGCGCCAGCAGCCAGAGGACAGGGGCAGGTCAGCCCCAGCATTTT	CASSQRTGAGQPQHF
TRBV7-2	.	TRBJ1-1	.	TGTGCCAGCAGCTTTTACAGGGAAGGGGGAACTGAAGCTTTCTTT	CASSFYREGGTEAFF
TRBV5-4	.	TRBJ2-3	.	TGTGCCAGCAGCTTGGTTGCGGTCAACACAGATACGCAGTATTTT	CASSLVAVNTDTQYF
TRBV25-1	.	TRBJ1-3	.	TGTGCCAGCAGTGAAGTTGGAGGGACTGGAAACACCATATATTTT	CASSEVGGTGNTIYF
TRBV3-1/TRBV3-2	.	TRBJ1-1	.	TGTGCCAGCACGCACTTGAACACTGAAGCTTTCTTT	CASTHLNTEAFF
TRBV11-3	TRBD2	TRBJ2-2	.	TGTGCCAGCAGCTTAGACCTGGGGCTAGCGGGAGGACTCACCGGGGAGCTGTTTTTT	CASSLDLGLAGGLTGELFF